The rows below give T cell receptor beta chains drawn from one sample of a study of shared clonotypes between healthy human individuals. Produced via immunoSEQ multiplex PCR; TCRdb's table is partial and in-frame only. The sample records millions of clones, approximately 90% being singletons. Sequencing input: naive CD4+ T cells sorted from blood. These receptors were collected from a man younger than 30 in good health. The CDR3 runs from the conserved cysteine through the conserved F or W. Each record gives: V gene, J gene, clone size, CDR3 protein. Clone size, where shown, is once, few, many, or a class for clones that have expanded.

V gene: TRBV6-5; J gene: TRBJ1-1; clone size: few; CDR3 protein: CASSGVMGAFF
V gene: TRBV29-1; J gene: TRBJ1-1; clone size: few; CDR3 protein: CSVETRQARNTEAFF
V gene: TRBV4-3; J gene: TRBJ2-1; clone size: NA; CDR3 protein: CASSQEGLAYNEQFF
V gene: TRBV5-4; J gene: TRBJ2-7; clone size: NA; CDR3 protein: CASSQDRFSYEQYF
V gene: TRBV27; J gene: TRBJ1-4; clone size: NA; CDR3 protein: CASSRESTTNEKLFF
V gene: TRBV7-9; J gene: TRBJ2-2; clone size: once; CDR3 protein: CASSSPSGRGTGELFF
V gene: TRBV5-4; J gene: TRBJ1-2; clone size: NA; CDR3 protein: CASSPDVNYGYTF
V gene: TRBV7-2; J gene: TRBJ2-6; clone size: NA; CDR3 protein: CASSLAPYQGALGANVLTF
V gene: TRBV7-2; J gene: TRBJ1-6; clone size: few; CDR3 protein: CASSSSGSSPLHF
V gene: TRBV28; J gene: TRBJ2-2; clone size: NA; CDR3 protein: CASSSPRGNTGELFF
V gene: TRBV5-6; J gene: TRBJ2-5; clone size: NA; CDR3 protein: CASSLASERQETQYF
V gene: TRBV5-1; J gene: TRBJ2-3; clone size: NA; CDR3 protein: CASSRDVPNTDTQYF
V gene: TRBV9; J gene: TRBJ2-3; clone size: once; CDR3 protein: CASAAGGGATDTQYF
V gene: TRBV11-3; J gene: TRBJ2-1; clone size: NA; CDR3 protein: CASSWTGDPEQFF
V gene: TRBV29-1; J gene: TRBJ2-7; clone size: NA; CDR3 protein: CSVFGHSYEQYF
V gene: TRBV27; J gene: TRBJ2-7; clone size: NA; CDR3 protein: CASSSHRTGWVAGSYEQYF
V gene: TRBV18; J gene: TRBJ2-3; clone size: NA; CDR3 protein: CASSPIWQGTDTQYF
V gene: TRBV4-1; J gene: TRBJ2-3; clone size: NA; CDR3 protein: CASSQAFRDPDTQYF
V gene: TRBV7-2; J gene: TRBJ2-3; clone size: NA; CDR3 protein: CASSLWASSPDTQYF
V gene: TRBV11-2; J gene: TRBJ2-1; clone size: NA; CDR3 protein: CASSFTGGYYNEQFF
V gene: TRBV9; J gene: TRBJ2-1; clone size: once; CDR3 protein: CASSVGLAGIEQFF
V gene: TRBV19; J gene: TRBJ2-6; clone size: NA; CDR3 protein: CASTNIPGANVLTF
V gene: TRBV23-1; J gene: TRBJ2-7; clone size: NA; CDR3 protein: CASSQSRSGRREQYF
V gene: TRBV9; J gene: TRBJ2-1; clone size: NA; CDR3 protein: CASSVAAGGSYNEQFF
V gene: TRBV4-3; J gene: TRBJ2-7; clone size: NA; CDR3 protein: CASSQELLAGESEQYF
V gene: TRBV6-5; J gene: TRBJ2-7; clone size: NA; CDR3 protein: CASSFLAGGPYEQYF
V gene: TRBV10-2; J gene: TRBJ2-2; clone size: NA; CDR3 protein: CASRGLSVDTGELFF
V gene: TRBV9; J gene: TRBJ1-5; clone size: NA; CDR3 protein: CASSVSGTDQPQHF
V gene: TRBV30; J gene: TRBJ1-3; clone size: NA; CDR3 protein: CAWTPGGVGNTIYF
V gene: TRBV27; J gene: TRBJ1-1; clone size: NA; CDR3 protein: CASSLLYGTGMNTEAFF
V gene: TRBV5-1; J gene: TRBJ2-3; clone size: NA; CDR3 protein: CASSAGLASADTQYF
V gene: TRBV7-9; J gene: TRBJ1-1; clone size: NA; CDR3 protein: CASSFVAGGYNSEAFF
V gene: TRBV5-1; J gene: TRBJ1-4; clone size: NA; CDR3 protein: CASSFSQGTREKLFF
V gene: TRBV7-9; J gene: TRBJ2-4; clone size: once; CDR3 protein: CASSRGLAGITGAKNIQYF
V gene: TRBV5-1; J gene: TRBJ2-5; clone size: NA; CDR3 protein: CASSPSPQGAGETQYF
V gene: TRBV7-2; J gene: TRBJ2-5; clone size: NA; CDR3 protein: CASSYWVTQETQYF
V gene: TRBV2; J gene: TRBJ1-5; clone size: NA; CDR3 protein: CASSGRGGSNQPQHF
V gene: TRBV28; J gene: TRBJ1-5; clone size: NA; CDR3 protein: CASSRDRRNQPQHF
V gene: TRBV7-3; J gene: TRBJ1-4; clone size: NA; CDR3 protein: CASSLPPRWRENRTNEKLFF